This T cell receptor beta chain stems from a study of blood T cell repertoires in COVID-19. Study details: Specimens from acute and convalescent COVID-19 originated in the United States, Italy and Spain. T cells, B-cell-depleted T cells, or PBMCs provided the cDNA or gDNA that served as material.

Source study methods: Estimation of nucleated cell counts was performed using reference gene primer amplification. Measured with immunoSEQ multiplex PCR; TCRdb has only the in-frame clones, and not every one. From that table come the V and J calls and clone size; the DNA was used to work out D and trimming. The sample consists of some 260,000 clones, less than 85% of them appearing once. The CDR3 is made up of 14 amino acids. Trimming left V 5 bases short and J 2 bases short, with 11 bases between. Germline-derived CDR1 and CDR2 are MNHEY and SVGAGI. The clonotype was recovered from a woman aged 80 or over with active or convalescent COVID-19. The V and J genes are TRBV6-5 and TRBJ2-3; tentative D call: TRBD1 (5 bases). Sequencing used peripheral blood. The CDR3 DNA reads TGTGCCAGCAGTCTTGGGGCCCCCACAGATACGCAGTATTTT. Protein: CASSLGAPTDTQYF.